Below are 29 T cell receptor beta chains sequenced from a single sample in a study of T-cell reconstitution after alpha-beta-depleted transplantation in children. Researchers prepared the TCRbeta library using unique molecular identifiers, the study reports. Each CDR3 protein is one row after TCRdb ran MiXCR on the PCR reads. This table holds roughly 280,000 distinct CDR3 sequences, around a tenth found once. The source material was peripheral blood, sampled 180 days after TCRalphabeta/CD19-depleted stem cell transplant. The receptors were gathered from a male patient aged 2-10 years who had a stem cell transplant for chronic granulomatous disease, so the T cells may come from the graft donor.

This clonotype was detected ten times or more. This chain joins TRBV20-1 and TRBJ2-1; weak D call: TRBD1 (6 bases). Deletions cut 3 bases from V and 4 bases from J, with 10 bases between. This CDR3 contains 13 residues. Germline V gene data show CDR1 as DFQATT and CDR2 as SNEGSKA (reference sequence). CDR3 DNA sequence: TGCAGTGCTAGTGGCCAGGGGTACAATGAGCAGTTCTTC. Its protein is CSASGQGYNEQFF.

In this sample, this clonotype turned up many times. The CDR3 region is CASKLDEGIYEQYF. Written as DNA, the CDR3 is TGTGCCAGCAAACTAGACGAGGGAATCTACGAGCAGTACTTC. The chain has TRBV6-2 or TRBV6-3 and TRBJ2-7; maybe TRBD2 (5 bases). CDR1 MNHEY and CDR2 SVGEGT come from the germline V gene. This CDR3 is 14 amino acids long. The V gene lost 7 bases and the J gene lost 3 bases, with 16 bases spanning the gap.

In its sample, this clonotype was seen many times. The chain recombines TRBV29-1 with TRBJ2-3; D unclear. Germline lookup yields CDR1 SQVTM and CDR2 ANQGSEA. The germline V and J ends were trimmed by 6 bases and 2 bases, with 15 bases remaining between them. The CDR3 has 14 amino acids. CDR3 nucleotides: TGCAGCGTGGGCTCGGCCCGGAACACAGATACGCAGTATTTT. This encodes CSVGSARNTDTQYF.

This clonotype was detected ten times or more. The gene calls are TRBV5-1 and TRBJ2-7, with D perhaps TRBD2 (6 bases). The CDR3 extends over 14 amino acids. Trimming stripped 3 bases from V and 2 bases from J, with 12 bases between. Per germline, CDR1 SGHRS and CDR2 YFSETQ. CDR3 protein: CASSSPGVTYEQYF. The CDR3, as DNA: TGCGCCAGCAGCTCCCCGGGGGTTACCTACGAGCAGTACTTC.

This clonotype has only a few counts. The V and J genes are TRBV3-1 and TRBJ2-3; 9 positions match TRBD2. After removal of 2 bases from V and 1 base from J, the junction contained 7 bases not matched to a gene. Germline V gene sequence: CDR1 LGHDT, CDR2 YNNKEL (reference sequence). The CDR3 has 17 amino acids. Here the CDR3 DNA reads TGTGCCAGCAGCCAACCCTTAGCGGGAGTAGGCACAGATACGCAGTATTTT. It codes for CASSQPLAGVGTDTQYF.

This clonotype was detected only a few times. The CDR3 coding sequence is TGTGCCAGCTCACCGGGACAGGCCTTGTTCTCTGGAAACACCATATATTTT. It codes for CASSPGQALFSGNTIYF. The V and J genes are TRBV18 and TRBJ1-3; the match to TRBD1 covers 8 bases. V lost 3 bases and J lost 0; bases outside the gene matches: 7. This CDR3 is built from 17 residues. Germline CDR1 is KGHSH and CDR2 is LQKENI.

In this sample, this clonotype turned up many times. The chain links TRBV20-1 to TRBJ2-3; D is ambiguous. The CDR3 contains 13 residues. Trimming took off 6 bases at V and 3 bases at J, with 13 bases between the two ends. Germline assignment: CDR1 DFQATT and CDR2 SNEGSKA (reference sequence). CDR3 nucleotide sequence: TGCAGTGCGGACCTCTGGAAAACAGATACGCAGTATTTT. This sequence encodes CSADLWKTDTQYF.

This clonotype has ten or more counts. This chain connects TRBV5-5 to TRBJ2-7, with TRBD2 identical over 10 bases. Germline CDR1 reads SGHKS; CDR2 reads YYEKEE (reference sequence). The CDR3 consists of 15 residues. J lost 3 bases, V lost 4 bases, and 7 bases had no gene match. Here the CDR3 DNA reads TGTGCCAGCAGCCCCGGACTAGCGGCTCTCTACGAGCAGTACTTC. Encoded protein: CASSPGLAALYEQYF.

This clonotype has ten or more counts. The chain uses TRBV20-1 and TRBJ2-3; a possible D gene is TRBD1 (5 bases). The V and J ends lost 5 bases and 0 bases respectively, with 9 bases between them. The germline V gene has CDR1 DFQATT and CDR2 SNEGSKA (reference sequence). CDR3 size: 13 residues. The CDR3 region is CSAPRTSTDTQYF. CDR3 coding DNA: TGCAGTGCTCCCCGGACAAGCACAGATACGCAGTATTTT.

This rearrangement joins TRBV1 to TRBJ2-1; the D call in the table, TRBD2, was not verified against the DNA. TRBV1 corresponds to a pseudogene. The CDR3 length is 19 residues. The CDR3 DNA reads TGCACCAGCAGCCAAGATCAGATTAACGCGGGACTAGCGGGAGGGCCGCAGTTCTTC. Translating gives CTSSQDQINAGLAGGPQFF.

There are many counts of this clonotype. The V gene is TRBV29-1, the J gene TRBJ2-2; 10 nucleotides agree with TRBD2. The CDR3 covers 14 residues. CDR1 and CDR2 (germline): SQVTM, ANQGSEA. V was pared by 6 bases and J by 5 bases, with 6 bases of the junction left unmatched. In nucleotides, the CDR3 is TGCAGCGTCAAGCGGGGGGGCCAGACCGGGGAGCTGTTTTTT. Translation: CSVKRGGQTGELFF.

This clonotype was counted ten times or more. The J gene is TRBJ2-3, the V gene TRBV18; D might be TRBD2 (5 bases). Deletions cut 3 bases from V and 4 bases from J, with 8 bases between. CDR1 is KGHSH, CDR2 LQKENI, per germline. CDR3 size: 13 residues. The CDR3 nucleotides are TGTGCCAGCTCACCCCTAGCCGCAGATACGCAGTATTTT. Its protein product is CASSPLAADTQYF.

Concerning this clonotype: This clone may be a read error of a much larger clone one base away. The V and J genes are TRBV5-6 and TRBJ2-1; 12 bases match TRBD2. The CDR3 length is 14 residues. Germline V gives CDR1 SGHDT, CDR2 YYEEEE. In nucleotides, the CDR3 is TGTCCCAGCAGCGTGGGACTAGCGGGCAATGAGCAGTTCTTC. It is translated as CPSSVGLAGNEQFF.

A few counts support this clonotype. The gene calls are TRBV6-5 and TRBJ2-1, with 8 bases that match TRBD1. CDR1 and CDR2 from the germline V gene are MNHEY and SVGAGI. The CDR3 length is 14 residues. V lost 2 bases to trimming and J lost 7 bases; unmatched junction nucleotides: 4. The CDR3 DNA sequence: TGTGCCAGCAGTTACGACAGGGGAGGTAATGAGCAGTTCTTC. Protein sequence: CASSYDRGGNEQFF.

This clonotype was seen many times. The junction differs from germline at one of its ends, possibly a read error. The chain carries TRBV7-7 and TRBJ2-7; D may be TRBD2 (5 bases). Germline V gene data show CDR1 as SSHAT and CDR2 as FNYEAQ (reference sequence). The CDR3 is made up of 13 amino acids. In DNA form, the CDR3 reads TGTGCTAGCAGCGCCCACCTAGCTGGAGAGCAGTACTTC. It codes for CASSAHLAGEQYF.

At least ten counts were recorded for this clonotype. This chain uses TRBV15 with TRBJ2-6; unclear D gene. Between the trimmed V and J ends, which lost 0 bases and 0 bases, there was a span of 3 bases. The germline V gene encodes CDR1 LNHNV and CDR2 YYDKDF (reference sequence). This CDR3 spans 15 amino acids. The DNA for the CDR3 is TGTGCCACCAGCAGAGATTTCTCTGGGGCCAACGTCCTGACTTTC. It is translated as CATSRDFSGANVLTF.

This clonotype has a count of ten or more. The chain uses TRBV30 and TRBJ2-1; D gene uncertain. V lost 0 bases and J lost 0, with 9 bases in between. The CDR3 is 15 residues long. Germline-derived CDR1 and CDR2 are GTSNPN and SVGIG (reference sequence). DNA for the CDR3: TGTGCCTGGAGTGTTGATGTTAGCTCCTACAATGAGCAGTTCTTC. It translates to CAWSVDVSSYNEQFF. Drawing the rest from reference TRBV30 and TRBJ2-1, the complete variable domain is SQTIHQWPATLVQPVGSPLSLECTVEGTSNPNLYWYRQAAGRGLQLLFYSVGIGQISSEVPQNLSASRPQDRQFILSSKKLLLSDSGFYLCAWSVDVSSYNEQFFGPGTRLTVL.

This clonotype ranks as medium-sized. This sequence joins TRBV7-9 and TRBJ2-7; 7 nucleotides align to TRBD2. The ends lost 4 bases at V and 3 bases at J; junction bases unmatched: 12. The CDR3 consists of 16 residues. In germline, CDR1 is SEHNR, CDR2 FQNEAQ (reference sequence). The CDR3 DNA follows: TGTGCCAGCAGCTCATTCGGGGACTATCTTGTCTACGAGCAGTACTTC. Translated, it gives CASSSFGDYLVYEQYF.

This clonotype was recorded many times. V usage is TRBV12-3 or TRBV12-4 and J usage is TRBJ2-7; D uncertain. This CDR3 has 15 amino acids. The V and J ends lost 7 bases and 3 bases respectively, with 19 bases between them. The CDR3 is CASTAGLSPLYEQYF. CDR3 in DNA: TGTGCCAGCACCGCCGGCCTCTCCCCTCTCTACGAGCAGTACTTC.

This clonotype was found many times. The chain combines TRBV11-2 with TRBJ2-7; maybe TRBD1 (5 bases). V was clipped by 1 base and J by 3 bases, with 10 bases between them. Germline CDR1 SGHAT, CDR2 FQNNGV. The CDR3 is 14 residues long. CDR3 in amino acids: CASSLAPGFYEQYF. The CDR3 coding sequence is TGTGCCAGCAGCTTAGCCCCAGGGTTCTACGAGCAGTACTTC.

This clonotype was observed at least ten times. The J gene is TRBJ2-1, the V gene TRBV15; 9 nucleotides line up with TRBD1. The V gene end was trimmed by 1 base and the J gene end by 7 bases; junction bases not matched to a gene: 14. CDR1 and CDR2 from the germline V gene are LNHNV and YYDKDF (reference sequence). This CDR3 is 18 amino acids long. CDR3 in amino acids: CATSRVFVKTGGGNEQFF. The CDR3 nucleotides read TGTGCCACCAGCAGAGTTTTCGTGAAGACAGGGGGAGGTAATGAGCAGTTCTTC.

The table lists this clonotype with many counts. The V and J genes are TRBV27 and TRBJ1-1; D uncertain. CDR1 and CDR2 from the germline V gene are MNHEY and SMNVEV (reference sequence). The CDR3 runs 14 residues. V was clipped by 4 bases and J by 1 base, with 10 bases between them. CDR3 DNA: TGTGCCAGCAGTTCCCCATACAGGAACACTGAAGCTTTCTTT. This sequence encodes CASSSPYRNTEAFF.

This chain connects TRBV25-1 to TRBJ2-1, with D hard to call. Trimming took 8 bases from V and 7 from J, leaving 15 bases between them. CDR1 is MGHDK, CDR2 SYGVNS, per germline. The CDR3 spans 13 residues. CDR3 bases: TGTGCCAGCGAACCCGTCGGTGAAAATGAGCAGTTCTTC. Amino acid sequence: CASEPVGENEQFF. Based on the CDR3 plus reference TRBV25-1 and TRBJ2-1, the full variable domain is EADIYQTPRYLVIGTGKKITLECSQTMGHDKMYWYQQDPGMELHLIHYSYGVNSTEKGDLSSESTVSRIRTEHFPLTLESARPSHTSQYLCASEPVGENEQFFGPGTRLTVL.

This clonotype was counted ten times or more. The chain links TRBV4-1 to TRBJ1-5, with TRBD1 matching 7 bases. The CDR3 is 14 residues long. V gave up 5 bases and J gave up 0 bases; unmatched junction bases: 1. Germline V gives CDR1 MGHRA, CDR2 YSYEKL. The CDR3 here is CASSYRGSNQPQHF. CDR3 coding DNA: TGCGCCAGCAGCTACAGGGGTAGCAATCAGCCCCAGCATTTT.

This clonotype was seen repeatedly, ten times or more. The V and J genes are TRBV7-2 and TRBJ2-1; 8 nucleotides agree with TRBD2. The CDR3 contains 12 residues. The trim removed 5 bases at V and 12 bases at J, leaving 6 bases unmatched. Germline V CDR1 and CDR2: SGHTA, FQGNSA. CDR3 sequence reads: CASSIGLASQFF. The CDR3 DNA reads as TGTGCCAGCAGCATAGGACTAGCCTCGCAGTTCTTC.

This clonotype has at least ten counts. The J gene is TRBJ1-5, the V gene TRBV6-1; a weak D match, TRBD1 (5 bases). This CDR3 spans 14 amino acids. Germline V gene sequence: CDR1 MNHNS, CDR2 SASEGT. V was clipped by 3 bases and J by 5 bases, with 11 bases between them. For the CDR3, the DNA is TGTGCCAGCAGTGACCCCCGCAGGGATCAGCCCCAGCATTTT. It encodes CASSDPRRDQPQHF.

This clonotype has just a few counts. The chain is built from TRBV20-1 and TRBJ2-1; D unresolved. CDR1 and CDR2 from the germline V gene are DFQATT and SNEGSKA (reference sequence). V lost 4 bases and J 5 bases, leaving 12 bases between the germline ends. This CDR3 is built from 13 residues. The chain's CDR3 is CSATGGTDNEQFF. The CDR3 DNA follows: TGCAGTGCTACTGGTGGAACCGACAATGAGCAGTTCTTC.

This clonotype was recorded at least ten times. The chain links TRBV28 to TRBJ2-1, with D maybe TRBD2 (5 bases). This CDR3 spans 12 amino acids. Per germline, CDR1 MDHEN and CDR2 SYDVKM. The V end was cut by 3 bases, the J end by 10 bases, with 10 bases between. The CDR3 region is CASSFLAGEQFF. CDR3 DNA: TGTGCCAGCAGTTTCCTAGCTGGGGAGCAGTTCTTC.

The chain carries TRBV6-5 and TRBJ2-1; the D call may be TRBD1 or TRBD2 (6 bases each). Trimming took off 0 bases at V and 0 bases at J, with 15 bases between the two ends. CDR3 length equals 18 residues. Germline V gives CDR1 MNHEY, CDR2 SVGAGI. The CDR3 DNA sequence: TGTGCCAGCAGTTACTCGGGTCGGGGGCGAAGCTCCTACAATGAGCAGTTCTTC. Translated, it gives CASSYSGRGRSSYNEQFF.